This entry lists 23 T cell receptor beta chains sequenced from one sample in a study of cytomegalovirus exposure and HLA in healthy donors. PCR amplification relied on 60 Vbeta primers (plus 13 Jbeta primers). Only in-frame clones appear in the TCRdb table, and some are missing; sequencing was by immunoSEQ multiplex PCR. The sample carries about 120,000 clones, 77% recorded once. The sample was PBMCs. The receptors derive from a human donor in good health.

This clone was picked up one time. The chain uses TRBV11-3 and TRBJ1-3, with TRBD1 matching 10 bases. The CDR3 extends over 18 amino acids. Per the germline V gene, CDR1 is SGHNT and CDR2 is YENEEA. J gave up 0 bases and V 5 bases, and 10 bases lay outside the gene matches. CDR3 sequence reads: CASSKSGTGASSGNTIYF. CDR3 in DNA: TGTGCCAGCAGCAAGTCCGGGACAGGGGCCTCCTCTGGAAACACCATATATTTT.

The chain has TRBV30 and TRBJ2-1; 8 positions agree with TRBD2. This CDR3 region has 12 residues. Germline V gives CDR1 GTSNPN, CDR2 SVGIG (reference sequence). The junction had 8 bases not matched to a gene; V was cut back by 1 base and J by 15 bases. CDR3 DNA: TGTGCCTGGAGTGGGTCGGGAGGGCCTTGGTTCTTC. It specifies CAWSGSGGPWFF. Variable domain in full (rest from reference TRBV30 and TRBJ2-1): SQTIHQWPATLVQPVGSPLSLECTVEGTSNPNLYWYRQAAGRGLQLLFYSVGIGQISSEVPQNLSASRPQDRQFILSSKKLLLSDSGFYLCAWSGSGGPWFFGPGTRLTVL.

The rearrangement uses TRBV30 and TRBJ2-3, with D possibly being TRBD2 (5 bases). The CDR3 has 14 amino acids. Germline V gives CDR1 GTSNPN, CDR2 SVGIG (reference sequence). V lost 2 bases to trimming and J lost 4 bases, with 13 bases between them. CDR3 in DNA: TGTGCCTGGAGTCCCGGACTTGCCCCAGATACGCAGTATTTT. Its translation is CAWSPGLAPDTQYF.

DNA for the CDR3: TGTGCCAGCAGCAAACCCGGACGGGGGTGGATCAAAGAGACCCAGTACTTC. Translation gives CASSKPGRGWIKETQYF. The chain uses TRBV21-1 and TRBJ2-5; the table's D call, TRBD2, was not checked against the DNA. TRBV21-1 is shown as a pseudogene. The CDR3 consists of 17 residues.

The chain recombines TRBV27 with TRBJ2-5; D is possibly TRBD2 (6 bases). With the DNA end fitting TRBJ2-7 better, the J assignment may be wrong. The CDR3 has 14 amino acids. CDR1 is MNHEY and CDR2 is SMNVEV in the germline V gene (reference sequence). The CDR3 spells CATLDWRGSYEQYF. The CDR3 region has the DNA TGTGCCACCCTAGACTGGAGGGGCTCCTACGAGCAGTACTTC.

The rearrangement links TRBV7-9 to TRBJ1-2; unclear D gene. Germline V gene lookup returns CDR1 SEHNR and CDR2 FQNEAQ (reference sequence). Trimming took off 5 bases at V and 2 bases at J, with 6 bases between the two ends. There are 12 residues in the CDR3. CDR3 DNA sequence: TGTGCCAGCAGCATGACAAACTATGGCTACACCTTC. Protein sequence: CASSMTNYGYTF.

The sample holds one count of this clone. The CDR3 nucleotides read TGTGCCTCCAGGGCAGCTATCACCGGGGAGCTGTTTTTT. It codes for CASRAAITGELFF. The J gene is TRBJ2-2, the V gene TRBV28, with D possibly TRBD1 on 5 matching bases. This CDR3 has 13 amino acids. The V gene's germline CDR1 is MDHEN and CDR2 SYDVKM. V lost 11 bases and J 4 bases, leaving 14 bases between the germline ends.

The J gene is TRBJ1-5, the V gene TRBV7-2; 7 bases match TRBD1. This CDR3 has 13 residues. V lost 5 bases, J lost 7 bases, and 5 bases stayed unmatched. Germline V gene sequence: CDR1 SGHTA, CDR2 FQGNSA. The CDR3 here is CASSLSTGQPQHF. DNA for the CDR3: TGTGCCAGCAGCCTATCGACAGGGCAGCCCCAGCATTTT.

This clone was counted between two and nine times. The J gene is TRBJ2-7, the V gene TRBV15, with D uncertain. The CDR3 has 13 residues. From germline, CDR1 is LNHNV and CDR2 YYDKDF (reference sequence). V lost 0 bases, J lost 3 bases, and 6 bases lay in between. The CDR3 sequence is CATSRDSRYEQYF. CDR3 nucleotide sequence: TGTGCCACCAGCAGAGATAGCCGCTACGAGCAGTACTTC.

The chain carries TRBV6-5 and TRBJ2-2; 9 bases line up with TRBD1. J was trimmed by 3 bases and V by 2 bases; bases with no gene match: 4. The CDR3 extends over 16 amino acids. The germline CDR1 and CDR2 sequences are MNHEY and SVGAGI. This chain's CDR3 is CASSYRGTGYTGELFF. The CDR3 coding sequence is TGTGCCAGCAGTTACCGCGGGACAGGGTACACCGGGGAGCTGTTTTTT.

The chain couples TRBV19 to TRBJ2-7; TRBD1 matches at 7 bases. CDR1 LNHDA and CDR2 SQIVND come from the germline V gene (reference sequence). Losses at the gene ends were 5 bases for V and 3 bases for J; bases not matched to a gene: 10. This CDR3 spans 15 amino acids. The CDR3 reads CASSPGDSTYYEQYF. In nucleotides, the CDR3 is TGTGCCAGTAGTCCAGGGGACAGTACCTACTACGAGCAGTACTTC.

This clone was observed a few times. For the CDR3, the DNA is TGCGCCAGCAGCCGTCCCGGCGGGGAGCTGTTTTTT. This translates into CASSRPGGELFF. This chain joins TRBV4-1 and TRBJ2-2; D is undetermined. Germline CDR1 is MGHRA and CDR2 is YSYEKL. This CDR3 has 12 residues. V was shortened by 4 bases and J by 7 bases, with 7 bases between the two germline ends.

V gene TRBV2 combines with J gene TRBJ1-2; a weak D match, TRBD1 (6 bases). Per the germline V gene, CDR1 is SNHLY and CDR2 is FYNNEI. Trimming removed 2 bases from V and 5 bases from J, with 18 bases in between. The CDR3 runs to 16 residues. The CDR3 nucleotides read TGTGCCAGCAGTGAACTGGCAGGGGCCTATCCTTATGGCTACACCTTC. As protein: CASSELAGAYPYGYTF.

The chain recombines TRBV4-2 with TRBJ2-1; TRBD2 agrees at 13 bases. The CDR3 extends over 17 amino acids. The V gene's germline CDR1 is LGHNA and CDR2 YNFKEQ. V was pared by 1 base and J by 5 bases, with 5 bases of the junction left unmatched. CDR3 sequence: CASSQGFGTSGNNEQFF. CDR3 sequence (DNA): TGTGCCAGCAGCCAAGGATTTGGGACTAGCGGGAACAATGAGCAGTTCTTC.

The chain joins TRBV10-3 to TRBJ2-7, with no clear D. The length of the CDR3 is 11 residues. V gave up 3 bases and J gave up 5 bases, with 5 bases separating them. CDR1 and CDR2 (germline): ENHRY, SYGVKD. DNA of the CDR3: TGTGCCATCAGTGACGTTGACGAGCAGTACTTC. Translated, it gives CAISDVDEQYF.

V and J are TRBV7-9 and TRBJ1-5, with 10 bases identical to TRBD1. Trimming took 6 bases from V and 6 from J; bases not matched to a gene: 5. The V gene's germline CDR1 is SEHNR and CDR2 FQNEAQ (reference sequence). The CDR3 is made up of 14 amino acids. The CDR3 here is CASSRTGGSQPQHF. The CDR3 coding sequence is TGTGCCAGCAGTAGGACAGGGGGATCTCAGCCCCAGCATTTT.

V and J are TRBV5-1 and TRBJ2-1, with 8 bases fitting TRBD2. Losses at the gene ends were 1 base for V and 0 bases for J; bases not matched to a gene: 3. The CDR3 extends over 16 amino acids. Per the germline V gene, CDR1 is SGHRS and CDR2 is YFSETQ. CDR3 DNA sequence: TGCGCCAGCAGCTTGACTAGCGGAAGCTCCTACAATGAGCAGTTCTTC. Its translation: CASSLTSGSSYNEQFF.

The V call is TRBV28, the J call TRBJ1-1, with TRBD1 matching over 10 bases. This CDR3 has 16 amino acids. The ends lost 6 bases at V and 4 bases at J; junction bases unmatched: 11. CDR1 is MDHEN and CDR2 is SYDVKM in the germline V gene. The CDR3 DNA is TGTGCCAGCAGCGGGACAGGGGTGGGAATTGGCACTGAAGCTTTCTTT. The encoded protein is CASSGTGVGIGTEAFF.

CDR3 amino acids: CASSFVSYTQPYEQYF. The CDR3 DNA follows: TGTGCCAGCAGCTTTGTATCTTATACTCAACCATACGAGCAGTACTTC. This chain uses TRBV5-6 with TRBJ2-5, with unresolved D. The end of the DNA aligns better with TRBJ2-7, so the J call may be wrong. This CDR3 spans 16 amino acids. Germline CDR1 SGHDT, CDR2 YYEEEE.

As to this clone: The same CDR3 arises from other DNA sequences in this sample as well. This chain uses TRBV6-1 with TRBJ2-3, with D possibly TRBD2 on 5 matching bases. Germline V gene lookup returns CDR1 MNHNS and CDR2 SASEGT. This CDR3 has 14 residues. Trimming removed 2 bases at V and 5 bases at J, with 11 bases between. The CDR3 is CASSESVGVDTQYF. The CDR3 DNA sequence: TGTGCCAGCAGTGAATCAGTGGGAGTAGATACGCAGTATTTT.

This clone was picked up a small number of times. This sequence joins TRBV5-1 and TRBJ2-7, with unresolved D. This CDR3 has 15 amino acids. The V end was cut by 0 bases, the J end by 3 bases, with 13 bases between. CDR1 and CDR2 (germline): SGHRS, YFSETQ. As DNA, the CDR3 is TGCGCCAGCAGCTTGGATATCTCCGGAGACTACGAGCAGTACTTC. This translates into CASSLDISGDYEQYF.

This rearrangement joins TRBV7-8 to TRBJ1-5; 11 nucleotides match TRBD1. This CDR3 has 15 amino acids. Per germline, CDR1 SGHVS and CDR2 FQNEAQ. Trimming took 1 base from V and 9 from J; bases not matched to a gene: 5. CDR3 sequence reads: CASSLGTGGLVPQHF. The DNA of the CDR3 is TGTGCCAGCAGCTTAGGGACAGGGGGCCTAGTGCCCCAGCATTTT.

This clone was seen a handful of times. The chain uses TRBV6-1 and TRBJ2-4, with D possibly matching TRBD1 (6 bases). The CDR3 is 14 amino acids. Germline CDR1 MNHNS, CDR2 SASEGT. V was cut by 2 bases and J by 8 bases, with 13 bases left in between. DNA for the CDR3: TGTGCCAGCAGTGAATGGGACACGGGGTACATTCAGTACTTC. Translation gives CASSEWDTGYIQYF.